The entry below gives a single T cell receptor (beta chain) sequence along with its context. What it binds is not known. Regions amplified from RNA transcripts were the TCR beta CDR3 regions. First-round RT-PCR with HTBI primers amplified the TCR CDR3 region. TCRdb re-derived calls from the multiplex PCR reads in MiXCR, one entry per CDR3 protein. The sample consists of about 47,000 distinct CDR3 sequences, approximately 50% of them appearing once. The germline CDR1 and CDR2 sequences are ENHRY and SYGVKD. CDR3 size: 15 residues. Losses at the gene ends were 3 bases for V and 4 bases for J; bases not matched to a gene: 8. This sample is part of a study of T cells in Graves' hyperthyroidism and ophthalmopathy. Study conclusions and caveats: Ophthalmopathy got predicted by the model a median approximately 6.4 months before its onset.

Diagnosis rested on symptoms, serum thyroxine and TRAb, thyroid ultrasound, and orbital computed tomography. The genes are TRBV10-3 and TRBJ2-5, with TRBD1 matching 7 bases. The sequenced material came from peripheral blood or thyroid tissue (not recorded which). The TCR was taken from a young man with Graves' hyperthyroidism. The CDR3 here is CAISEADRSRETQYF. The CDR3 DNA follows: TGTGCCATCAGTGAAGCGGACAGGTCGCGAGAGACCCAGTACTTC.